This T cell receptor beta chain was identified in a study of blood T cell repertoires in COVID-19. Study-level background: Both acute and convalescent COVID-19 samples were obtained from the United States, Italy and Spain. T cells, B-cell-depleted T cells, or PBMCs supplied cDNA or gDNA.

In the original workflow: It was from reference gene primer amplification that nucleated cell counts were estimated. Clones were read by immunoSEQ multiplex PCR, and TCRdb kept only the in-frame ones, dropping some. V and J calls and clone size are copied from that table; D and trimming were computed from the DNA. The sample contains 91,000 or so clones, approximately 90% of which appear only once. The CDR3 is 15 amino acids. V dropped 0 bases and J dropped 10; count of bases not matched to a gene: 7. Germline V gene lookup returns CDR1 KGHSY and CDR2 FQNENV. The sequence was obtained from a human donor in a cohort sampled during active COVID-19. The sample was peripheral blood. V usage is TRBV16 and J usage is TRBJ1-5; 9 positions agree with TRBD1. For the CDR3, the DNA is TGTGCCAGCAGCCAATCGGGACAGGGAGTCGAACCCCAGCATTTT. It yields the protein CASSQSGQGVEPQHF.